A single sample gave rise to the 8 T cell receptor beta chains below, sequenced in a study of OX40 agonist ivuxolimab in advanced cancers. Libraries were made using the immunoSEQ multiplex PCR assay. TCRdb holds this immuneACCESS table with in-frame rearrangements only. Some clones are missing; in checked studies, unresolved V genes explain under half, and the rest has no known cause. The sample has 90,000 to 120,000 clones on record, 75% to 95% of them singletons. The ten largest clones capture approximately 1.1% of the sample. Sequencing was performed on CD4+ or CD8+ T cells sorted from blood, taken in a trial of the OX40 agonist ivuxolimab. The receptors were gathered from an adult with an advanced solid tumor such as melanoma, head and neck, liver or kidney cancer.

The rearrangement joins TRBV6-6 to TRBJ2-3; 7 bases map to TRBD1. The CDR3 contains 14 residues. The V gene end was trimmed by 2 bases and the J gene end by 6 bases; junction bases not matched to a gene: 5. Germline CDR1 and CDR2: MNHNY and SVGAGI (reference sequence). CDR3 DNA sequence: TGTGCCAGCAGTTACGAGGGGGCGAGGGATACGCAGTATTTT. Translation: CASSYEGARDTQYF.

The chain uses TRBV18 and TRBJ1-1, with D perhaps matching TRBD1 (6 bases). Trimming pared 0 bases from V and 6 bases from J, leaving 8 bases between. The CDR3 covers 13 residues. Germline CDR1 and CDR2: KGHSH and LQKENI. CDR3 region: CASSPPAGAEAFF. As DNA, the CDR3 is TGTGCCAGCTCACCACCAGCAGGGGCTGAAGCTTTCTTT.

The CDR3 loop reads CASSVDRGIDTQYF. CDR3 nucleotide sequence: TGTGCCAGCAGCGTAGACAGGGGGATAGATACGCAGTATTTT. The genes are TRBV7-9 and TRBJ2-3; 9 bases agree with TRBD1. J lost 5 bases, V lost 5 bases, and 5 bases had no gene match. The CDR3 sequence is 14 residues long. CDR1 is SEHNR and CDR2 is FQNEAQ in the germline V gene (reference sequence).

The chain uses TRBV30 and TRBJ1-3; TRBD1 agrees at 7 bases. J gave up 2 bases and V 5 bases, and 9 bases lay outside the gene matches. Germline V CDR1 and CDR2: GTSNPN, SVGIG (reference sequence). The CDR3 spans 15 residues. The CDR3 region is CAWGSTGRTGNTIYF. The CDR3 bases are TGTGCCTGGGGTTCGACAGGGAGGACTGGAAACACCATATATTTT. Looking up the rest from reference TRBV30 and TRBJ1-3 gives the full variable domain: SQTIHQWPATLVQPVGSPLSLECTVEGTSNPNLYWYRQAAGRGLQLLFYSVGIGQISSEVPQNLSASRPQDRQFILSSKKLLLSDSGFYLCAWGSTGRTGNTIYFGEGSWLTVV.

The chain uses TRBV7-9 and TRBJ2-7; perhaps TRBD2 as D (5 bases). The germline V gene encodes CDR1 SEHNR and CDR2 FQNEAQ (reference sequence). V was clipped by 6 bases and J by 3 bases, with 12 bases between them. The CDR3 spans 13 residues. CDR3 protein: CASRRGMGYEQYF. The CDR3 nucleotides read TGTGCCAGCAGGCGAGGGATGGGCTACGAGCAGTACTTC.

CDR3 amino acids: CASSLRTGYYEQYF. CDR3 nucleotide sequence: TGTGCCAGCAGCCTAAGGACAGGATACTACGAGCAGTACTTC. This chain uses TRBV11-2 with TRBJ2-7; TRBD1 matches 7 bases. The CDR3 length is 14 residues. From germline, CDR1 is SGHAT and CDR2 FQNNGV. The trim removed 5 bases at V and 3 bases at J, leaving 7 bases unmatched.

V and J are TRBV27 and TRBJ1-1; TRBD1 agrees at 7 bases. This CDR3 has 14 amino acids. Germline V gene sequence: CDR1 MNHEY, CDR2 SMNVEV (reference sequence). The J segment lost 1 base and the V segment lost 3 bases, leaving 2 bases of the junction unmatched. The CDR3 DNA is TGTGCCAGCAGTTTTCGGGACAGGAACACTGAAGCTTTCTTT. Its translation: CASSFRDRNTEAFF.

The rearrangement uses TRBV6-5 and TRBJ1-2; 12 bases align to TRBD1. The germline CDR1 and CDR2 sequences are MNHEY and SVGAGI. The CDR3 spans 16 residues. The V segment lost 0 bases and the J segment 5 bases; nucleotides outside the gene matches: 4. CDR3 residues: CASSYSGQGAKYGYTF. DNA of the CDR3: TGTGCCAGCAGTTACTCGGGACAGGGGGCAAAGTATGGCTACACCTTC.